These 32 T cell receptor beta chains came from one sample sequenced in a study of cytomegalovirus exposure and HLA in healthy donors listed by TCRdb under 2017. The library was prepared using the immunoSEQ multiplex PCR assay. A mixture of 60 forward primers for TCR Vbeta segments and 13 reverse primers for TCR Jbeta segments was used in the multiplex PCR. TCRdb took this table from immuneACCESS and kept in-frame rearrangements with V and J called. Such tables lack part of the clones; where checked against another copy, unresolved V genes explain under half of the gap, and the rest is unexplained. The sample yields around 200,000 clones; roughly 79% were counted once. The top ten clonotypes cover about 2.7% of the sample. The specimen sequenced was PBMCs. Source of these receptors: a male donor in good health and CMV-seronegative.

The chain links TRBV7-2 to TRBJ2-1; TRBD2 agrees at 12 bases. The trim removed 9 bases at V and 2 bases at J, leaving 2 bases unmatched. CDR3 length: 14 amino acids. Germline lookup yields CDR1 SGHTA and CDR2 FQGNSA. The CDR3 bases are TGTGCCAGTCTAGCGGGAGGGCCCTACAATGAGCAGTTCTTC. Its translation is CASLAGGPYNEQFF.

In DNA, the CDR3 is TGCGCCAGCAGCCAAGATAGAAGAGATTCACCCCTCCACTTT. Translation gives CASSQDRRDSPLHF. V usage is TRBV4-1 and J usage is TRBJ1-6; D unresolved. The length of the CDR3 is 14 residues. V was pared by 0 bases and J by 8 bases, with 8 bases between. Germline-derived CDR1 and CDR2 are MGHRA and YSYEKL.

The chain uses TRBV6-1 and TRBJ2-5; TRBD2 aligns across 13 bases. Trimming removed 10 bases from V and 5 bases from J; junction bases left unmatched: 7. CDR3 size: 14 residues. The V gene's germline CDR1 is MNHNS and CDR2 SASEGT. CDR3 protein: CAIAATSGGETQYF. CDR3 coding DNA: TGTGCCATCGCAGCGACTAGCGGGGGGGAGACCCAGTACTTC.

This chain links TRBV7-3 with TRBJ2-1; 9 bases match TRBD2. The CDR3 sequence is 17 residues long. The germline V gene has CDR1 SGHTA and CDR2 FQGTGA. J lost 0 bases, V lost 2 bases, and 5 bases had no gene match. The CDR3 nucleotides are TGTGCCAGCAGCTTAGCACCTAGCGGGGTCTCCTACAATGAGCAGTTCTTC. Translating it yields CASSLAPSGVSYNEQFF.

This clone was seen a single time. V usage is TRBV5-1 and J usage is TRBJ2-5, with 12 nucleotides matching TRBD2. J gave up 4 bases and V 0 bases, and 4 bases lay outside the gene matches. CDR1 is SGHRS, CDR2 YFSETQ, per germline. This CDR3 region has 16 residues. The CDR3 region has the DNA TGCGCCAGCAGCTTGGGTCCGGGACTAGCGGGAGAGACCCAGTACTTC. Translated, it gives CASSLGPGLAGETQYF.

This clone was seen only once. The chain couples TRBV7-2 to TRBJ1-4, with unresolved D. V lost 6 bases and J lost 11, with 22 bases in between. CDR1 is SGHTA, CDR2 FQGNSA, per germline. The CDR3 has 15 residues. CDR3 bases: TGTGCCAGCAGTCCGGGGTCGGGAGGGCTGGGGAAACTGTTTTTT. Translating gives CASSPGSGGLGKLFF.

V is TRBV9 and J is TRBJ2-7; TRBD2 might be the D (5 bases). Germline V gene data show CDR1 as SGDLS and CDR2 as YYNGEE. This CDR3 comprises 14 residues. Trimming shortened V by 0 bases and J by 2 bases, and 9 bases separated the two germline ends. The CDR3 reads CASSVDPGTYEQYF. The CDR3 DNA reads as TGTGCCAGCAGCGTAGATCCGGGGACCTACGAGCAGTACTTC. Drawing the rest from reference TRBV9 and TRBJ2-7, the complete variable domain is DSGVTQTPKHLITATGQRVTLRCSPRSGDLSVYWYQQSLDQGLQFLIQYYNGEERAKGNILERFSAQQFPDLHSELNLSSLELGDSALYFCASSVDPGTYEQYFGPGTRLTVT.

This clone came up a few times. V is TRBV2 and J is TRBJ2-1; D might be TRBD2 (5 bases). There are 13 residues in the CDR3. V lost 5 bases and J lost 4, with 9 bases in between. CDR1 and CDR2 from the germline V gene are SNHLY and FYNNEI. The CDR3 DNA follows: TGTGCCAGCAGTTACGGACTGTACAATGAGCAGTTCTTC. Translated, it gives CASSYGLYNEQFF.

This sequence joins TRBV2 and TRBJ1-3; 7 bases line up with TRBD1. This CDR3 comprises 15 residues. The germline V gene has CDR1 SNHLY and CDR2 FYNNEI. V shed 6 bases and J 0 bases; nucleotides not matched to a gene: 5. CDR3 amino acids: CASRADRSSGNTIYF. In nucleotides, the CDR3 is TGTGCCAGCAGGGCGGACAGGAGCTCTGGAAACACCATATATTTT.

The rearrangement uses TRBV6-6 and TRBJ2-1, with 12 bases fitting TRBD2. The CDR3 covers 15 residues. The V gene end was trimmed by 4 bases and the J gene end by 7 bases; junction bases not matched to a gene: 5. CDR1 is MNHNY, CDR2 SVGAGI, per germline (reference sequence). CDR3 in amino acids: CASSLTSGRDNEQFF. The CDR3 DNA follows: TGTGCCAGCAGTTTGACTAGCGGGAGAGATAATGAGCAGTTCTTC.

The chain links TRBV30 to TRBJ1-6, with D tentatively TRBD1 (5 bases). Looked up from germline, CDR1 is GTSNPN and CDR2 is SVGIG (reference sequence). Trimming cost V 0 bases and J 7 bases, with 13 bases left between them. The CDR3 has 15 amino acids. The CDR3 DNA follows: TGTGCCTGGAGTGTAAGGGCAGGGATGAATTCACCCCTCCACTTT. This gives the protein CAWSVRAGMNSPLHF.

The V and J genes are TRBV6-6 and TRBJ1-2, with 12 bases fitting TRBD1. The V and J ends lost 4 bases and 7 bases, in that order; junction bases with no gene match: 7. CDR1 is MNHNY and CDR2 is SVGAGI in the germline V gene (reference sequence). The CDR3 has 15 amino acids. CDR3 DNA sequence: TGTGCCAGCAGTTCCCGGGACAGGGGGCAGGTTGGCTACACCTTC. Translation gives CASSSRDRGQVGYTF.

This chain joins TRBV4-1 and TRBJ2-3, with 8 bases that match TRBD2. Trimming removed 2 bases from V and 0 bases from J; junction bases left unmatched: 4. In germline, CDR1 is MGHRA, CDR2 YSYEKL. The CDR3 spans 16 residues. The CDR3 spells CASSQNSGTSTDTQYF. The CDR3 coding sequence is TGCGCCAGCAGCCAAAATAGCGGGACTAGCACAGATACGCAGTATTTT.

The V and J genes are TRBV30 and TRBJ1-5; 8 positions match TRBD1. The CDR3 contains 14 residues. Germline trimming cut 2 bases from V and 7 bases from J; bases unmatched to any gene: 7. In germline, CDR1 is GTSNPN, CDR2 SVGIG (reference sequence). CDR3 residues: CAWSLDRGLQPQHF. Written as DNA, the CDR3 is TGTGCCTGGAGTCTCGACAGGGGCCTACAGCCCCAGCATTTT.

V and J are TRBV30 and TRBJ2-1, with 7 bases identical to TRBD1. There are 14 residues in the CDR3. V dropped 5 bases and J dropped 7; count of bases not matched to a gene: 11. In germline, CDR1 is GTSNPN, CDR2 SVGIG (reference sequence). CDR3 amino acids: CAWGSRGIGNEQFF. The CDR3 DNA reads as TGTGCCTGGGGGAGCAGGGGGATTGGTAATGAGCAGTTCTTC.

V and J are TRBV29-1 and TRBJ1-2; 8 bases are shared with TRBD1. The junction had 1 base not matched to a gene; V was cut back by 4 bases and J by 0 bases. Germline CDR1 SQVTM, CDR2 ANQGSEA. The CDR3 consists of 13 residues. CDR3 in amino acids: CSVGQGTNYGYTF. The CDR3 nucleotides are TGCAGCGTTGGACAGGGGACTAACTATGGCTACACCTTC.

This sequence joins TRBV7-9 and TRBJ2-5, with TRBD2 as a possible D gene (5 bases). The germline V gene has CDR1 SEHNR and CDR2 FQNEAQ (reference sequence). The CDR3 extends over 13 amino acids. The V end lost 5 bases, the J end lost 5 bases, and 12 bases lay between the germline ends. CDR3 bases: TGTGCCAGCAGCCGAGGGTCGGGGGAGACCCAGTACTTC. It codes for CASSRGSGETQYF.

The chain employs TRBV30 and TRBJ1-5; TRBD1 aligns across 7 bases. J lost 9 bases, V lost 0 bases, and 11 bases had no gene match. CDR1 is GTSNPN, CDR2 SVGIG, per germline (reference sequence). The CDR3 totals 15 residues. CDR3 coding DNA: TGTGCCTGGAGTGTAGGGGGCTCCCACCTGGGGCCCCAGCATTTT. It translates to CAWSVGGSHLGPQHF.

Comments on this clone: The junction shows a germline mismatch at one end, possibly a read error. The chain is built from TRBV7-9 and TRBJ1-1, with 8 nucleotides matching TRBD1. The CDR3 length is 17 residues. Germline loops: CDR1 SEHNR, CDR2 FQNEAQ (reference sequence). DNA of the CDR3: TGTTCCAGCAGCTCGAGGGGGGGCAGGGGGCGAAACACTGAAGCTTTCTTT. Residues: CSSSSRGGRGRNTEAFF.

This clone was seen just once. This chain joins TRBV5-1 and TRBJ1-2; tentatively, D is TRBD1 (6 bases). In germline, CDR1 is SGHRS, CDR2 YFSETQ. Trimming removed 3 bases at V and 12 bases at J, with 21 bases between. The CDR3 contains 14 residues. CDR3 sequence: CASSSGGPGDSHTF. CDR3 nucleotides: TGCGCCAGCAGCTCCGGGGGGCCAGGAGACTCTCACACCTTC.

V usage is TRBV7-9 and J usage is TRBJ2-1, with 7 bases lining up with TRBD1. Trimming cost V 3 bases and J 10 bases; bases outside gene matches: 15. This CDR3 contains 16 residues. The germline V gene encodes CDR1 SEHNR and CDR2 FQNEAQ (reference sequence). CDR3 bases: TGTGCCAGCAGCTTCGATACCGGGACAGAGGCTCGGGAGCAGTTCTTC. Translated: CASSFDTGTEAREQFF.

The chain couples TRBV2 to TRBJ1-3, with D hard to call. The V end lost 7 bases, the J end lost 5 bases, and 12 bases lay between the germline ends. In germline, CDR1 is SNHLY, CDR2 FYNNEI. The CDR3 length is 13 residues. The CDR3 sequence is CASKDRERNTIYF. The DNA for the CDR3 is TGTGCCAGCAAGGATAGGGAGAGAAACACCATATATTTT. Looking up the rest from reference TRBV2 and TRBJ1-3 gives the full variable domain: EPEVTQTPSHQVTQMGQEVILRCVPISNHLYFYWYRQILGQKVEFLVSFYNNEISEKSEIFDDQFSVERPDGSNFTLKIRSTKLEDSAMYFCASKDRERNTIYFGEGSWLTVV.

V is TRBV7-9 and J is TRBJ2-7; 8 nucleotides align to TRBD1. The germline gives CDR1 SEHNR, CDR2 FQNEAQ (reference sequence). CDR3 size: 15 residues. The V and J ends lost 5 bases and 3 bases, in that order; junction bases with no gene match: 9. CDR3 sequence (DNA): TGTGCCAGCAGCCTACCGGGACAGGCGCGCTACGAGCAGTACTTC. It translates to CASSLPGQARYEQYF.

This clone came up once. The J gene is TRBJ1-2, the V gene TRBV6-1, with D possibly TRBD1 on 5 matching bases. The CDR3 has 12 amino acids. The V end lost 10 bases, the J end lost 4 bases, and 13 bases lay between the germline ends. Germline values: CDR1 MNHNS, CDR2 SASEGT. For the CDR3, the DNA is TGTGCCACCAGGGAGTTGGGCTATGGCTACACCTTC. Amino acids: CATRELGYGYTF.

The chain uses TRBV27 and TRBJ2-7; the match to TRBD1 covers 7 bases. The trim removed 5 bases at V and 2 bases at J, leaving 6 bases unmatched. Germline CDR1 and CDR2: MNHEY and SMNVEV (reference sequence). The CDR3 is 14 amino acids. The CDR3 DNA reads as TGTGCCAGCAGTCCCACAGGGGCCCCCTACGAGCAGTACTTC. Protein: CASSPTGAPYEQYF.

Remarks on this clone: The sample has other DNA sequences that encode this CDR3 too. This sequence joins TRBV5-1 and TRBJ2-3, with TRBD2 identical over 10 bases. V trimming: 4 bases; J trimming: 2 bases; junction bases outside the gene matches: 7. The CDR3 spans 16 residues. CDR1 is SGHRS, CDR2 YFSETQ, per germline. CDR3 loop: CASSRASGGDTDTQYF. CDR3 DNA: TGCGCCAGCAGCCGTGCTAGCGGGGGCGACACAGATACGCAGTATTTT.

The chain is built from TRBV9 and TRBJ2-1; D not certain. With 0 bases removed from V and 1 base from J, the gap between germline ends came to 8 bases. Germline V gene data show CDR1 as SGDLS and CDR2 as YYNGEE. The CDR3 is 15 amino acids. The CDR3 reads CASSVDGPSYNEQFF. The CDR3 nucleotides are TGTGCCAGCAGCGTAGATGGGCCTTCCTACAATGAGCAGTTCTTC.

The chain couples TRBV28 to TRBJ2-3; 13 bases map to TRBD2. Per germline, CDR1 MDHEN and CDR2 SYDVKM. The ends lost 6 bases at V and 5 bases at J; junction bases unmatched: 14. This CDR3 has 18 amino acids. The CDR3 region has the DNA TGTGCCAGCAGGACGGGGACTAGCGGGACCCCGAGGGGAGATACGCAGTATTTT. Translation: CASRTGTSGTPRGDTQYF.

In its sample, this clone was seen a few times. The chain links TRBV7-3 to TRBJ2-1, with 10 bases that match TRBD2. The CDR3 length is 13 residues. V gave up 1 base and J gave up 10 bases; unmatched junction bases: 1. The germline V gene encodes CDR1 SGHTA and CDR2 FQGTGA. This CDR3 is CASSLILAGEQFF. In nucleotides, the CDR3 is TGTGCCAGCAGCTTAATACTAGCGGGGGAGCAGTTCTTC.

CDR3: CASSSGQGSVVLTF. In DNA, the CDR3 is TGTGCCAGCAGTTCTGGACAGGGTTCGGTCGTCCTGACTTTC. J is TRBJ2-6 and V is TRBV28; 8 nucleotides match TRBD1. Germline values: CDR1 MDHEN, CDR2 SYDVKM. The CDR3 spans 14 residues. V lost 4 bases and J lost 12; bases outside the gene matches: 8.

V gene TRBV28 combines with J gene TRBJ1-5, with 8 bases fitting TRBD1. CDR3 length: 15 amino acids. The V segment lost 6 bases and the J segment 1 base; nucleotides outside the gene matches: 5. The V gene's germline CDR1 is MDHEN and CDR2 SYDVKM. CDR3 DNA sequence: TGTGCCAGCAGCTGGGGACAGGCCAGCAATCAGCCCCAGCATTTT. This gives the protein CASSWGQASNQPQHF.

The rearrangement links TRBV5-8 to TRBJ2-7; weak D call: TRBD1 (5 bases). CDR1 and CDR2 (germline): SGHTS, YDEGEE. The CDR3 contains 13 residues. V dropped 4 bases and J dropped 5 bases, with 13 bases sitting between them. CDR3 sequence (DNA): TGTGCCAGCAGCCGGGCAGGGATCCACGAGCAGTACTTC. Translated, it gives CASSRAGIHEQYF.